A selection of T cell receptor beta chains follows, all from one sample in a study of graft-versus-host responses after intestinal transplantation. This table comes from immunoSEQ multiplex PCR, and its TCRdb copy is limited to in-frame clones, with some not included. The sample consists of 80,000 to 100,000 clones, roughly 90% of them appearing once. Which antigens these TCRs recognize remains unknown. The sequencing used unstimulated CD4+ T cells sorted from spleen or lymph node cells, collected before intestinal transplant. These receptors were collected from a human donor who received an intestinal transplant. Both conserved end residues are part of each CDR3. D genes are given only for firm matches. Clone size appears in some rows only: once, few, many, or a class for an expanded clone.

D: -
size: -
V: TRBV7-2
J: TRBJ1-5
length: 15
DNA: TGTGCCAGCAGCTTAGAGTACTTGTCCGGGCAGCCCCAGCATTTT
CDR3: CASSLEYLSGQPQHF

D: -
size: -
V: TRBV21-1
J: TRBJ1-5
length: 16
DNA: TGTGCCAGCAGCAAGGGGGACAGGGGGACCAATCAGCCCCAGCATTTT
CDR3: CASSKGDRGTNQPQHF

D: TRBD2
size: few
V: TRBV2
J: TRBJ2-2
length: 15
DNA: TGTGCCAGCAGTGACGAGCGGGGGGGAACCGGGGAGCTGTTTTTT
CDR3: CASSDERGGTGELFF

D: -
size: -
V: TRBV18
J: TRBJ2-4
length: 16
DNA: TGTGCCAGCTCACTGAGGACAGAGCTAGCCAAAAACATTCAGTACTTC
CDR3: CASSLRTELAKNIQYF

D: -
size: -
V: TRBV30
J: TRBJ1-5
length: 14
DNA: TGTGCCTGGAGTGTAGCAACAGCCAATCAGCCCCAGCATTTT
CDR3: CAWSVATANQPQHF

D: TRBD1
size: few
V: TRBV6-5
J: TRBJ1-6
length: 15
DNA: TGTGCCAGCAGTTCGAGAACAGGGGGTTCGTCACCCCTCCACTTT
CDR3: CASSSRTGGSSPLHF

D: TRBD2
size: -
V: TRBV4-1
J: TRBJ2-3
length: 18
DNA: TGCGCCAGCAGCCAAGAGTACACGACTAGCGGGTTGAGGGATACGCAGTATTTT
CDR3: CASSQEYTTSGLRDTQYF

D: -
size: -
V: TRBV6-1
J: TRBJ1-1
length: 11
DNA: TGTGCCAGCAGGGACTTACATGGAGCTTTCTTT
CDR3: CASRDLHGAFF

D: TRBD1
size: -
V: TRBV5-1
J: TRBJ1-1
length: 15
DNA: TGCGCCAGCAGCTCGAGGGAGCCGGGACAGGGGGGAGCTTTCTTT
CDR3: CASSSREPGQGGAFF

D: TRBD2
size: -
V: TRBV5-1
J: TRBJ2-2
length: 16
DNA: TGCGCCAGCAGCTCTCCGGGACTAGCGGGAAACGGGGAGCTGTTTTTT
CDR3: CASSSPGLAGNGELFF

D: -
size: -
V: TRBV9
J: TRBJ2-6
length: 16
DNA: TGTGCCAGCAGCGTAGGTCCGTTCTCTGGGGCCAACGTCCTGACTTTC
CDR3: CASSVGPFSGANVLTF

D: TRBD2
size: few
V: TRBV6-6
J: TRBJ2-7
length: 14
DNA: TGTGCCAGCAGTTATGGGCTAGCGGGAGATGAGCAGTACTTC
CDR3: CASSYGLAGDEQYF

D: TRBD1
size: -
V: TRBV18
J: TRBJ1-5
length: 14
DNA: TGTGCCAGCTCACCGGGACAGGAGAATCAGCCCCAGCATTTT
CDR3: CASSPGQENQPQHF

D: TRBD1
size: -
V: TRBV6-1
J: TRBJ2-5
length: 15
DNA: TGTGCCAGCAGTGTCAACAGGGGGACACAAGAGACCCAGTACTTC
CDR3: CASSVNRGTQETQYF

D: -
size: -
V: TRBV15
J: TRBJ2-7
length: 16
DNA: TGTGCCACCAGCAGAGATCCGGGTTACTCGACCTACGAGCAGTACTTC
CDR3: CATSRDPGYSTYEQYF

D: TRBD2
size: -
V: TRBV2
J: TRBJ2-7
length: 16
DNA: TGTGCCAGCCATTGGACGGGGACTAGCACGTCCTACGAGCAGTACTTC
CDR3: CASHWTGTSTSYEQYF

D: TRBD2
size: -
V: TRBV10-2
J: TRBJ2-2
length: 15
DNA: TGCGCCAGCATGTTAGCGGGAGGTGGCACCGGGGAGCTGTTTTTT
CDR3: CASMLAGGGTGELFF

D: -
size: once
V: TRBV6-5
J: TRBJ1-2
length: 16
DNA: TGTGCCAGCAGTTACTCGGTCGGTGGAGCTAACTATGGCTACACCTTC
CDR3: CASSYSVGGANYGYTF

D: TRBD1
size: -
V: TRBV6-1
J: TRBJ2-7
length: 14
DNA: TGTGCCATCGCTCCTCGACAGGGTGTCTACGAGCAGTACTTC
CDR3: CAIAPRQGVYEQYF

D: TRBD2
size: once
V: TRBV7-3
J: TRBJ2-1
length: 12
DNA: TGTGCCAGCAGCTTTAGCGGGGGAGAGCAGTTCTTC
CDR3: CASSFSGGEQFF

D: -
size: -
V: TRBV6-1
J: TRBJ2-2
length: 16
DNA: TGTGCCAGCAGTGGACGGAGGACAGCGAACACCGGGGAGCTGTTTTTT
CDR3: CASSGRRTANTGELFF

D: TRBD1
size: -
V: TRBV25-1
J: TRBJ2-7
length: 13
DNA: TGTGCCAGCAGGGGACAGGGGGCCTACGAGCAGTACTTC
CDR3: CASRGQGAYEQYF

D: -
size: -
V: TRBV6-1
J: TRBJ2-7
length: 14
DNA: TGTGCCAGCAGTGAAGGGTCCGCGGTCTACGAGCAGTACTTC
CDR3: CASSEGSAVYEQYF

D: TRBD1
size: -
V: TRBV2
J: TRBJ1-6
length: 16
DNA: TGTGCCAGCAGTGAAATTGGGACAGCTTCTGGATCACCCCTCCACTTT
CDR3: CASSEIGTASGSPLHF

D: -
size: once
V: TRBV5-1
J: TRBJ2-7
length: 14
DNA: TGCGCCAGCAGCTCCAACACCGTGATCAACGAGCAGTACTTC
CDR3: CASSSNTVINEQYF

D: TRBD2
size: -
V: TRBV10-2
J: TRBJ2-2
length: 18
DNA: TGCGCCAGCAGTGAGGGAGGACTAGCGGGCGCGAACACCGGGGAGCTGTTTTTT
CDR3: CASSEGGLAGANTGELFF

D: -
size: -
V: TRBV27
J: TRBJ2-6
length: 17
DNA: TGTGCCAGCAGTTTACGGGTGGGACACTCTGGGGCCAACGTCCTGACTTTC
CDR3: CASSLRVGHSGANVLTF

D: TRBD1
size: -
V: TRBV4-1
J: TRBJ1-2
length: 14
DNA: TGCGCCAGCAGCCAAGTAAGGACAGGGGGAGGCTACACCTTC
CDR3: CASSQVRTGGGYTF

D: -
size: -
V: TRBV6-5
J: TRBJ1-5
length: 16
DNA: TGTGCCAGCAGTTACTCGATGCGTTATAGCAATCAGCCCCAGCATTTT
CDR3: CASSYSMRYSNQPQHF

D: TRBD1
size: -
V: TRBV5-1
J: TRBJ1-1
length: 15
DNA: TGCGCCAGCAGCACCGACGGACAGGGGACCACTGAAGCTTTCTTT
CDR3: CASSTDGQGTTEAFF

D: -
size: few
V: TRBV10-2
J: TRBJ1-1
length: 11
DNA: TGCGCCAGCCTAGCGAACACTGAAGCTTTCTTT
CDR3: CASLANTEAFF

D: TRBD1
size: -
V: TRBV5-6
J: TRBJ2-3
length: 17
DNA: TGTGCCAGCAGCTTGGCAGAGACAGGGTTAAGCACAGATACGCAGTATTTT
CDR3: CASSLAETGLSTDTQYF

D: -
size: -
V: TRBV28
J: TRBJ1-3
length: 14
DNA: TGTGCCAGCAATTCAGCAGGCTCAGGAAACACCATATATTTT
CDR3: CASNSAGSGNTIYF

D: TRBD1
size: -
V: TRBV6-5
J: TRBJ2-2
length: 15
DNA: TGTGCCAGCAGTCGAGACAGGGGGAACACCGGGGAGCTGTTTTTT
CDR3: CASSRDRGNTGELFF

D: TRBD1
size: -
V: TRBV7-9
J: TRBJ1-2
length: 14
DNA: TGTGCCAGCACCTTTACAGGGGCAAACTATGGCTACACCTTC
CDR3: CASTFTGANYGYTF

D: TRBD1
size: -
V: TRBV6-5
J: TRBJ2-1
length: 15
DNA: TGTGCCAGCAGTGTCACAGGGGCTCCCTACAATGAGCAGTTCTTC
CDR3: CASSVTGAPYNEQFF

D: TRBD1
size: -
V: TRBV9
J: TRBJ1-2
length: 15
DNA: TGTGCCAGCAGCGTAGGACAGGGGGCGAATCATGGCTACACCTTC
CDR3: CASSVGQGANHGYTF

D: TRBD1
size: few
V: TRBV5-6
J: TRBJ1-2
length: 16
DNA: TGTGCCAGCAGCCTACCGGGACAGGAAGCCCGCTATGGCTACACCTTC
CDR3: CASSLPGQEARYGYTF

D: -
size: -
V: TRBV6-5
J: TRBJ1-2
length: 16
DNA: TGTGCCAGCAGTTACTCTCGAGCTCTCGGTGCCTATGGCTACACCTTC
CDR3: CASSYSRALGAYGYTF

D: TRBD2
size: -
V: TRBV13
J: TRBJ2-7
length: 16
DNA: TGTGCCAGCAGCTCGGGACTAGCGGGAGACAGATACGAGCAGTACTTC
CDR3: CASSSGLAGDRYEQYF

D: TRBD2
size: -
V: TRBV5-1
J: TRBJ2-6
length: 19
DNA: TGCGCCAGCAGCTCCTACCGGGGGGGCTCAAGCTCTGGGGCCAACGTCCTGACTTTC
CDR3: CASSSYRGGSSSGANVLTF

D: -
size: -
V: TRBV6-4
J: TRBJ2-2
length: 15
DNA: TGTGCCAGCAGTGACTTTGAGTACCCCACCGGGGAGCTGTTTTTT
CDR3: CASSDFEYPTGELFF

D: TRBD1
size: -
V: TRBV18
J: TRBJ2-5
length: 13
DNA: TGTGCCAGCTCACTTGGGACAGCCGAGACCCAGTACTTC
CDR3: CASSLGTAETQYF

D: TRBD2
size: -
V: TRBV4-1
J: TRBJ2-7
length: 16
DNA: TGCGCCACGAGCAGGACTAGCGGGAGGTTAGCCTACGAGCAGTACTTC
CDR3: CATSRTSGRLAYEQYF

D: -
size: -
V: TRBV6-6
J: TRBJ1-5
length: 14
DNA: TGTGCCAGCAGTCGGACAGCGAGCAATCAGCCCCAGCATTTT
CDR3: CASSRTASNQPQHF

D: -
size: -
V: TRBV4-1
J: TRBJ1-2
length: 14
DNA: TGCGCCAGCAGCCAAGTCACAGATTTCTATGGCTACACCTTC
CDR3: CASSQVTDFYGYTF

D: TRBD1
size: few
V: TRBV6-6
J: TRBJ1-2
length: 13
DNA: TGTGCCAGCAGTAGGACAGGATCGTATGGCTACACCTTC
CDR3: CASSRTGSYGYTF

D: TRBD2
size: -
V: TRBV5-1
J: TRBJ2-5
length: 15
DNA: TGCGCCAGCAGCTTTGAGAGCGGGAGGGGAGAGACCCAGTACTTC
CDR3: CASSFESGRGETQYF

D: -
size: -
V: TRBV7-2
J: TRBJ2-1
length: 15
DNA: TGTGCCAGCAGCTTACGGCAGGGAAGTCACAATGAGCAGTTCTTC
CDR3: CASSLRQGSHNEQFF

D: TRBD2
size: few
V: TRBV12-5
J: TRBJ2-3
length: 14
DNA: TGTGCTAGCTCCCGGACTAGCGGGGTTGATACGCAGTATTTT
CDR3: CASSRTSGVDTQYF

D: -
size: -
V: TRBV30
J: TRBJ1-4
length: 15
DNA: TGTGCCTGGAGTGTTCCCCCCGGGTTGAATGAAAAACTGTTTTTT
CDR3: CAWSVPPGLNEKLFF

D: -
size: -
V: TRBV19
J: TRBJ2-3
length: 14
DNA: TGTGCCAGTAGTATGAGGCTAGATGGAGATACGCAGTATTTT
CDR3: CASSMRLDGDTQYF

D: -
size: -
V: TRBV15
J: TRBJ1-4
length: 15
DNA: TGTGCCACCAGCAGAGATCAGGGGATCATTGAAAAACTGTTTTTT
CDR3: CATSRDQGIIEKLFF